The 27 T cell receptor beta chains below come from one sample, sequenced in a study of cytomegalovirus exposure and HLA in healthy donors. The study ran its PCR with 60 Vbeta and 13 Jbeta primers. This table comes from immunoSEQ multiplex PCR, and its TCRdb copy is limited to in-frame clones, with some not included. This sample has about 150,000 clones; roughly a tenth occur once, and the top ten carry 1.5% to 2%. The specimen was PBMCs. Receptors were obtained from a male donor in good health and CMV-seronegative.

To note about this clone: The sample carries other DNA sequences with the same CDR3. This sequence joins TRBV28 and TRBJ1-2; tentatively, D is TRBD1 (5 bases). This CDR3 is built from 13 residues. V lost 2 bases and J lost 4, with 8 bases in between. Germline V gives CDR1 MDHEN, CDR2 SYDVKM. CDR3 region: CASSLGQGYGYTF. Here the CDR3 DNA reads TGTGCCAGCAGTTTAGGTCAGGGCTATGGCTACACCTTC.

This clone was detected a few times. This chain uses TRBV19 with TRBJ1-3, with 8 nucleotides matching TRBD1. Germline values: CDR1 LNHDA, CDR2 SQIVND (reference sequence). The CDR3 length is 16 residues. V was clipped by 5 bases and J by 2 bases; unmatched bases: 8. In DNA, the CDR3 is TGTGCCAGTAGTCTACGGGACAGGATGGCTGGAAACACCATATATTTT. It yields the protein CASSLRDRMAGNTIYF.

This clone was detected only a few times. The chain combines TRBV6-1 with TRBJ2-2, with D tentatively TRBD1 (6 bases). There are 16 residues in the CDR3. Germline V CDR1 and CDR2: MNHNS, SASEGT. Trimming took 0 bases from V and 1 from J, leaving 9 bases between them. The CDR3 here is CASSEAPTGNTGELFF. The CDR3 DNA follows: TGTGCCAGCAGTGAAGCCCCGACAGGGAACACCGGGGAGCTGTTTTTT.

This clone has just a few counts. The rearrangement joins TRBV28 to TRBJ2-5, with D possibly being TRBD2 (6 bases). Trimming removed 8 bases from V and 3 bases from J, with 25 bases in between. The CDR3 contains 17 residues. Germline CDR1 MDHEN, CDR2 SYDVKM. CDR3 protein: CASPTWRAGAGEETQYF. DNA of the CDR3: TGTGCCAGCCCGACCTGGAGGGCAGGTGCGGGTGAAGAGACCCAGTACTTC.

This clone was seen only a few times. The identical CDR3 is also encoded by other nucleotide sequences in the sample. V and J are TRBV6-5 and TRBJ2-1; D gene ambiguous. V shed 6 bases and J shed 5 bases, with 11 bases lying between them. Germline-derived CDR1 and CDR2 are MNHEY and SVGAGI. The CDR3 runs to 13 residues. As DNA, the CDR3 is TGTGCCAGCAGCCCCCAGGTAAACAATGAGCAGTTCTTC. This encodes CASSPQVNNEQFF.

The CDR3 is CASSSQRSGNTIYF. CDR3 nucleotides: TGTGCCAGCAGTTCTCAGAGGTCTGGAAACACCATATATTTT. J is TRBJ1-3 and V is TRBV28; D gene ambiguous. The CDR3 totals 14 residues. The germline CDR1 and CDR2 sequences are MDHEN and SYDVKM. V shed 4 bases and J shed 1 base, with 8 bases lying between them.

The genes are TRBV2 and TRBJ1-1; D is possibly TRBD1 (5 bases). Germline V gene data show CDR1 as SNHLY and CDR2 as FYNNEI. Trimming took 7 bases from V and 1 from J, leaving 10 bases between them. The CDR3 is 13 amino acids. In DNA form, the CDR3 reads TGTGCCAGCAAGGCAGGGTCGAACACTGAAGCTTTCTTT. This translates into CASKAGSNTEAFF.

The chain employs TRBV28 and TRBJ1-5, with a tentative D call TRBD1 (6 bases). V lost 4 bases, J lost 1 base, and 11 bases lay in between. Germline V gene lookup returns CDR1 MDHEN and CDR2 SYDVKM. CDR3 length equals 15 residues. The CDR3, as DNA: TGTGCCAGCAGTTCTACAGGGTTGAGCAATCAGCCCCAGCATTTT. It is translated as CASSSTGLSNQPQHF. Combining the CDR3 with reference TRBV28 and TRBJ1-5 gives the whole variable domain DVKVTQSSRYLVKRTGEKVFLECVQDMDHENMFWYRQDPGLGLRLIYFSYDVKMKEKGDIPEGYSVSREKKERFSLILESASTNQTSMYLCASSSTGLSNQPQHFGDGTRLSIL.

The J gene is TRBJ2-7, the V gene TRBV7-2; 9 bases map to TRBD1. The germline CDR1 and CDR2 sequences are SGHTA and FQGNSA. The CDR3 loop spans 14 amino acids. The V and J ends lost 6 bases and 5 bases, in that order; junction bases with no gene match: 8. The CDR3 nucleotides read TGTGCCAGCAGGACGACAGGGGGATTGAACGAGCAGTACTTC. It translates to CASRTTGGLNEQYF. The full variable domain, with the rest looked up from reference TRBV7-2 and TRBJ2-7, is GAGVSQSPSNKVTEKGKDVELRCDPISGHTALYWYRQSLGQGLEFLIYFQGNSAPDKSGLPSDRFSAERTGGSVSTLTIQRTQQEDSAVYLCASRTTGGLNEQYFGPGTRLTVT.

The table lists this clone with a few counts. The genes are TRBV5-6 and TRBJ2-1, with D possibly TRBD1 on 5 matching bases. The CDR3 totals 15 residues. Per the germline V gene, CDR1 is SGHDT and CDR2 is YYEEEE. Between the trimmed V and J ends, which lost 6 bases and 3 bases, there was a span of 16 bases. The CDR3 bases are TGTGCCAGCAAAGACAGCCAATACATCTACAATGAGCAGTTCTTC. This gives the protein CASKDSQYIYNEQFF.

CDR3: CASDTWGRKGLYYGYTF. The CDR3 bases are TGTGCCAGCGATACATGGGGGAGGAAGGGGCTATACTATGGCTACACCTTC. The chain combines TRBV6-4 with TRBJ1-2, with a weak D call TRBD1 (5 bases). Germline V gene data show CDR1 as MRHNA and CDR2 as SNTAGT. V gave up 8 bases and J gave up 3 bases, with 25 bases separating them. The CDR3 runs to 17 residues.

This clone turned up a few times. The CDR3 coding sequence is TGTGCCAGCAGTTTCATCGGCGGGAGTACCGGGGAGCAGTTCTTC. This translates into CASSFIGGSTGEQFF. This chain connects TRBV27 to TRBJ2-1; 7 bases are shared with TRBD2. This CDR3 is built from 15 residues. Germline CDR1 reads MNHEY; CDR2 reads SMNVEV (reference sequence). The V gene end was trimmed by 3 bases and the J gene end by 10 bases; junction bases not matched to a gene: 12.

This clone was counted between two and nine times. CDR3 sequence (DNA): TGTGCCAGCAGTCCAAGGGGGACAGCCCTTGGCTACACCTTC. Translation gives CASSPRGTALGYTF. The chain couples TRBV28 to TRBJ1-2; 7 bases map to TRBD1. The length of the CDR3 is 14 residues. J was trimmed by 7 bases and V by 5 bases; bases with no gene match: 10. Germline V gene lookup returns CDR1 MDHEN and CDR2 SYDVKM.

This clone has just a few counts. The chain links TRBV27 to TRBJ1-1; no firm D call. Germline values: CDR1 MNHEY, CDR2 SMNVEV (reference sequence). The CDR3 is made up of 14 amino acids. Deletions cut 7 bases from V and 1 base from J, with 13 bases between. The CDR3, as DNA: TGTGCCAGCAAAAGAATCGGTCCGAACACTGAAGCTTTCTTT. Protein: CASKRIGPNTEAFF.

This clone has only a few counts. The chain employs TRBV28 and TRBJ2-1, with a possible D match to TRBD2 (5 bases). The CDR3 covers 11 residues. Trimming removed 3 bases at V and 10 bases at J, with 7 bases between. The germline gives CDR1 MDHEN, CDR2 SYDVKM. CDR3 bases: TGTGCCAGCAGTTTGAGACTAGAGCAGTTCTTC. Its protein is CASSLRLEQFF. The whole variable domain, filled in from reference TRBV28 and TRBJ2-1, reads DVKVTQSSRYLVKRTGEKVFLECVQDMDHENMFWYRQDPGLGLRLIYFSYDVKMKEKGDIPEGYSVSREKKERFSLILESASTNQTSMYLCASSLRLEQFFGPGTRLTVL.

CDR3 nucleotide sequence: TGTGCCAGCAGCCCCGAGAGCAATCAGCCCCAGCATTTT. Translation: CASSPESNQPQHF. The rearrangement links TRBV7-2 to TRBJ1-5; D gene ambiguous. Trimming left V 5 bases short and J 1 base short, with 6 bases between. Germline V lookup: CDR1 SGHTA, CDR2 FQGNSA. The CDR3 covers 13 residues.

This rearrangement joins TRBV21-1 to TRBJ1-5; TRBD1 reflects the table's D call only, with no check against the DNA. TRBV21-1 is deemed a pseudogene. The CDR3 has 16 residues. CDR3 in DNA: TGTGCCAGCAGCAGTTACAGGGTCCGTAGCAATCAGCCCCAGCATTTT. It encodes CASSSYRVRSNQPQHF.

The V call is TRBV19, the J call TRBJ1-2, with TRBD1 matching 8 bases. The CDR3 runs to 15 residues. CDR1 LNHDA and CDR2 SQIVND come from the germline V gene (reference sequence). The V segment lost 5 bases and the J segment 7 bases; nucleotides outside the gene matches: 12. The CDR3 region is CASSPPAGTGRGYTF. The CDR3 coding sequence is TGTGCCAGTAGTCCGCCTGCGGGGACAGGTCGTGGCTACACCTTC.

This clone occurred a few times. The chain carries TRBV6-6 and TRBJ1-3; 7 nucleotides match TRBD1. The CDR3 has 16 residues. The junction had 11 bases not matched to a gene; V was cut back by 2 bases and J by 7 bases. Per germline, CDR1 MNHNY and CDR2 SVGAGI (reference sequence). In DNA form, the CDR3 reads TGTGCCAGCAGTTACCCTAGGACAGGAACTCCCAACACCATATATTTT. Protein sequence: CASSYPRTGTPNTIYF.

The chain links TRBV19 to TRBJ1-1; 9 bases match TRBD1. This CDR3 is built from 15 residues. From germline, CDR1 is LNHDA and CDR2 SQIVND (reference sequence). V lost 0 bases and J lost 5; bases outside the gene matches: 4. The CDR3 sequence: CASSIEQGAATEAFF. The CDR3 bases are TGTGCCAGTAGTATAGAACAGGGGGCAGCGACTGAAGCTTTCTTT.

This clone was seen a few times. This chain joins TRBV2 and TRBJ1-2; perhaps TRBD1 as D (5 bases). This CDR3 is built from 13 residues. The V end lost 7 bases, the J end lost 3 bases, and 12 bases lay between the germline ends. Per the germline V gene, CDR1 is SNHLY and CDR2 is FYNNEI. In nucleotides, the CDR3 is TGTGCCAGCATAAAGACAGCAGACTATGGCTACACCTTC. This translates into CASIKTADYGYTF.

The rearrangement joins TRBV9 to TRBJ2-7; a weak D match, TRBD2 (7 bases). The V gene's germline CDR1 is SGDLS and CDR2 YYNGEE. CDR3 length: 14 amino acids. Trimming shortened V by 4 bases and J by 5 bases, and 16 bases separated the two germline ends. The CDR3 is CASSRGGTTDEQYF. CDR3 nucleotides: TGTGCCAGCAGCAGGGGGGGGACAACCGACGAGCAGTACTTC.

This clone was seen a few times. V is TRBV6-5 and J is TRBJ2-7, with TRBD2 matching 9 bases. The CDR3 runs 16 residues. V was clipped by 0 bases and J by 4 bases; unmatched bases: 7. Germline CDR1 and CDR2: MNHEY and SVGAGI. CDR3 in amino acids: CASSYSRGGRGYEQYF. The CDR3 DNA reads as TGTGCCAGCAGTTACTCGAGGGGCGGGAGGGGTTACGAGCAGTACTTC.

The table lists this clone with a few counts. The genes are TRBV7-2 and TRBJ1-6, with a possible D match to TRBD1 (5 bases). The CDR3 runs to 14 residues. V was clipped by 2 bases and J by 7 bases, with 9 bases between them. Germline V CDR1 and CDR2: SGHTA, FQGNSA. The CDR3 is CASSLIGANSPLHF. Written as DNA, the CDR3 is TGTGCCAGCAGCTTAATAGGGGCGAATTCACCCCTCCACTTT.

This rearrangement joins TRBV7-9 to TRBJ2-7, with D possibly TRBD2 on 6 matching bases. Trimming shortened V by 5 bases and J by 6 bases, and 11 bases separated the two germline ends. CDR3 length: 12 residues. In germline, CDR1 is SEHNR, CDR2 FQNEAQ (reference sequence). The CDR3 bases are TGTGCCAGCAGCCCGACTAGTACCGAGCAGTACTTC. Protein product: CASSPTSTEQYF. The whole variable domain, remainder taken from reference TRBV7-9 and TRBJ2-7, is DTGVSQNPRHKITKRGQNVTFRCDPISEHNRLYWYRQTLGQGPEFLTYFQNEAQLEKSRLLSDRFSAERPKGSFSTLEIQRTEQGDSAMYLCASSPTSTEQYFGPGTRLTVT.

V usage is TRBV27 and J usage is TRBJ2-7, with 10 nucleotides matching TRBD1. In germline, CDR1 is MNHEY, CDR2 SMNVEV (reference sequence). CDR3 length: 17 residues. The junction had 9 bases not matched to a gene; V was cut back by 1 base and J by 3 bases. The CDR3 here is CASSLYPPGTGVYEQYF. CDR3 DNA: TGTGCCAGCAGTTTATACCCCCCAGGGACAGGGGTCTACGAGCAGTACTTC.

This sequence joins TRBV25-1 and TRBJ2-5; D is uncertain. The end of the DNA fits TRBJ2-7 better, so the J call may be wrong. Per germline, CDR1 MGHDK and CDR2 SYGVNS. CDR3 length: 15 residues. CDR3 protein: CASSESRGGSYEQYF. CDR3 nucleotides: TGTGCCAGCAGTGAATCTAGAGGTGGCTCCTACGAGCAGTACTTC.